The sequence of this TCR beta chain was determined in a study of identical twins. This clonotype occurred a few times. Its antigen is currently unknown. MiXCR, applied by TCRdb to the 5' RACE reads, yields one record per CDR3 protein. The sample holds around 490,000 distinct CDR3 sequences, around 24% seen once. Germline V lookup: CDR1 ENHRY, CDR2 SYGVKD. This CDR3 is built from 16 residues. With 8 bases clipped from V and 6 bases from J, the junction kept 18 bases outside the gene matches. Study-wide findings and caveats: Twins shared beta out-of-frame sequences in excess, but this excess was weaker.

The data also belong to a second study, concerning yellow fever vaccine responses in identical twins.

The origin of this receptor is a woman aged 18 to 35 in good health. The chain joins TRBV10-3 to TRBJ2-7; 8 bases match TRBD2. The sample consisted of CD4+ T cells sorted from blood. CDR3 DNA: TGTGCCATCGCAGCCCGTGCGGGAGGACAAGCCGGCGAGCAGTACTTC. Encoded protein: CAIAARAGGQAGEQYF.